One sample yielded the 8 T cell receptor beta chains listed below, sequenced in a study of naive and memory T cell subsets. Two oligonucleotides, mixed equimolar, formed the beta constant-region primer covering TRBC1 and TRBC2. The ligated cDNA underwent four PCR rounds using SP2 and nested alpha and beta constant-region primers. One entry per CDR3 protein, called by TCRdb with MiXCR from the UMI-ligation and nested PCR reads. In the table there are tens of thousands of distinct CDR3 sequences, around 9% of which are singletons. What was sequenced was naive CD8+ T cells from blood. These receptors were obtained from a human donor in good health.

CDR3 in DNA: TGTGCCAGCAGCCAAGTGCCACTAGTGAAAGAGACCCAGTACTTC. The encoded protein is CASSQVPLVKETQYF. The chain employs TRBV4-2 and TRBJ2-5, with D possibly TRBD2 on 5 matching bases. V was trimmed by 1 base and J by 3 bases, leaving 12 bases between them. Germline V gene lookup returns CDR1 LGHNA and CDR2 YNFKEQ. There are 15 residues in the CDR3.

This clonotype showed up just a few times. This sequence joins TRBV27 and TRBJ2-3, with a tentative D call TRBD1 (6 bases). The V end was cut by 6 bases, the J end by 6 bases, with 10 bases between. The germline V gene encodes CDR1 MNHEY and CDR2 SMNVEV (reference sequence). The CDR3 extends over 12 amino acids. The CDR3 bases are TGTGCCAGCAGCCGGACAGTGGATACGCAGTATTTT. It yields the protein CASSRTVDTQYF.

This clonotype was detected only a few times. V usage is TRBV20-1 and J usage is TRBJ2-4, with TRBD2 matching over 10 bases. The CDR3 consists of 16 residues. V shed 2 bases, J shed 2 bases, and the junction held 6 bases outside the gene matches. The germline V gene has CDR1 DFQATT and CDR2 SNEGSKA (reference sequence). The CDR3 loop is CSARPLAGVTKNIQYF. In nucleotides, the CDR3 is TGCAGTGCTAGACCCCTAGCGGGAGTAACCAAAAACATTCAGTACTTC.

This clonotype came up many times. V usage is TRBV5-4 and J usage is TRBJ2-3; D perhaps matches TRBD2 (5 bases). The CDR3 has 14 residues. Germline V gives CDR1 SGHNT, CDR2 YYREEE (reference sequence). V lost 0 bases and J lost 3, with 8 bases in between. As DNA, the CDR3 is TGTGCCAGCAGCTTGGGGACTTCAACAGATACGCAGTATTTT. This gives the protein CASSLGTSTDTQYF.

A few counts support this clonotype. The rearrangement uses TRBV9 and TRBJ2-1; D is undetermined. Germline V gene data show CDR1 as SGDLS and CDR2 as YYNGEE. Trimming pared 0 bases from V and 2 bases from J, leaving 9 bases between. The length of the CDR3 is 15 residues. CDR3 bases: TGTGCCAGCAGCGTAGCTACTTTTACCTACAATGAGCAGTTCTTC. It codes for CASSVATFTYNEQFF.

This clonotype was observed a handful of times. The V call is TRBV15, the J call TRBJ2-1; no clear D. Germline CDR1 is LNHNV and CDR2 is YYDKDF (reference sequence). Trimming took 3 bases from V and 4 from J, leaving 16 bases between them. The CDR3 runs to 16 residues. CDR3 sequence: CATSSAPPPRYNEQFF. CDR3 nucleotide sequence: TGTGCCACCAGCAGCGCCCCCCCCCCCCGATACAATGAGCAGTTCTTC.

This clonotype was seen many times. The CDR3 DNA is TGTGCCAGCAGCTTATCGGAGAAAGGATACGAGCAGTACTTC. Protein product: CASSLSEKGYEQYF. The V call is TRBV13, the J call TRBJ2-7; D gene ambiguous. Between the trimmed V and J ends, which lost 2 bases and 4 bases, there was a span of 12 bases. The CDR3 sequence is 14 residues long. Germline CDR1 is PRHDT and CDR2 is FYEKMQ (reference sequence).

The V call is TRBV5-1, the J call TRBJ2-5, with D tentatively TRBD2 (6 bases). V was shortened by 3 bases and J by 0 bases, with 15 bases between the two germline ends. Per the germline V gene, CDR1 is SGHRS and CDR2 is YFSETQ. This CDR3 is 16 amino acids long. CDR3 nucleotides: TGCGCCAGCAGCTGGGTGGAGGGAGAGGACCAAGAGACCCAGTACTTC. Residues: CASSWVEGEDQETQYF.